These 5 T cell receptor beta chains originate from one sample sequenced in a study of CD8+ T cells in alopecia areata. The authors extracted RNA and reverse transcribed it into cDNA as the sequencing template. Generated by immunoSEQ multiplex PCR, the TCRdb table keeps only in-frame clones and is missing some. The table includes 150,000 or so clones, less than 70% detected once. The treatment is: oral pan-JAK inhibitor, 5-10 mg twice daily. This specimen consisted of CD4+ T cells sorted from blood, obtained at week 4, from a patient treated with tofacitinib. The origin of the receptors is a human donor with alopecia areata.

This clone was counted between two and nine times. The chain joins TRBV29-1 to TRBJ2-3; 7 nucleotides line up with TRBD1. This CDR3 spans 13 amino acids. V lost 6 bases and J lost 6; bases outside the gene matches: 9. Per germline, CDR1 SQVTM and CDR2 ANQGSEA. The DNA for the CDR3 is TGCAGCGTGGCAGGACAGGCACGGGATACGCAGTATTTT. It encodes CSVAGQARDTQYF.

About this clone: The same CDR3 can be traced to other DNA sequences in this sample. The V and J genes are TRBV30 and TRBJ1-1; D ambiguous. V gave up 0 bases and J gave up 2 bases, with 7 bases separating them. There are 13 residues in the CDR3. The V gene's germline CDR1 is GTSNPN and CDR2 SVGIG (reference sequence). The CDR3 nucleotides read TGTGCCTGGAGTGTATCATCTAACACTGAAGCTTTCTTT. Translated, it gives CAWSVSSNTEAFF.

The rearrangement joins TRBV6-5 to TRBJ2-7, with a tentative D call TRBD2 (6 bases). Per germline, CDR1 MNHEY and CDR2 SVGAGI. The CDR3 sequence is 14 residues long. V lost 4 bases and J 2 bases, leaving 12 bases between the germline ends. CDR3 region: CASSLGGETYEQYF. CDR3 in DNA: TGTGCCAGCAGTTTAGGCGGGGAAACCTACGAGCAGTACTTC.

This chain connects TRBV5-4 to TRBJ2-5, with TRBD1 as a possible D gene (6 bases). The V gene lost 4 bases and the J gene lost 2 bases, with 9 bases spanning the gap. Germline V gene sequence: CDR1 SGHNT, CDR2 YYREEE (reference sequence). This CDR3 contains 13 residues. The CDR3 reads CASSGTNQETQYF. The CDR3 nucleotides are TGTGCCAGCAGCGGGACAAATCAAGAGACCCAGTACTTC.

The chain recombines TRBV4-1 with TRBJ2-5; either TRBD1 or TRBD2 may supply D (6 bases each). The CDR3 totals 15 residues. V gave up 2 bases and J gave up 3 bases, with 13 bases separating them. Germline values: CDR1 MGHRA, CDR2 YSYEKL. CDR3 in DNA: TGCGCCAGCAGCCAAAGGGGGGTACCGGAAGAGACCCAGTACTTC. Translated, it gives CASSQRGVPEETQYF.